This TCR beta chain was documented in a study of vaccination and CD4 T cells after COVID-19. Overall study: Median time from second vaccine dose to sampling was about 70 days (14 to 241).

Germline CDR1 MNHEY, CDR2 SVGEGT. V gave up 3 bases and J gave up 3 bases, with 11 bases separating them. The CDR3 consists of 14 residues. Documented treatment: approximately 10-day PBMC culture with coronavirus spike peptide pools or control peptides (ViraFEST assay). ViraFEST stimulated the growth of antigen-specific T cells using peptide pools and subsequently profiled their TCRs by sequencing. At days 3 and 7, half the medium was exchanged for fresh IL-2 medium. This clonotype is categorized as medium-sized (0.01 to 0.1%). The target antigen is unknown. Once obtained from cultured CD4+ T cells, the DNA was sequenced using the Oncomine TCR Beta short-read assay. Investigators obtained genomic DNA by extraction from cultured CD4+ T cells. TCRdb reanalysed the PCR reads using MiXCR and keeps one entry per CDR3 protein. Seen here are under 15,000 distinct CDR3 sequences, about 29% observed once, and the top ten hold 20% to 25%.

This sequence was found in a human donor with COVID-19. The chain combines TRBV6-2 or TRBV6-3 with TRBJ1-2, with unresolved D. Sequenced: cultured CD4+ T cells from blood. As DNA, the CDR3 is TGTGCCAGCAGTTATGGTAACAGCCACTATGGCTACACCTTC. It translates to CASSYGNSHYGYTF.